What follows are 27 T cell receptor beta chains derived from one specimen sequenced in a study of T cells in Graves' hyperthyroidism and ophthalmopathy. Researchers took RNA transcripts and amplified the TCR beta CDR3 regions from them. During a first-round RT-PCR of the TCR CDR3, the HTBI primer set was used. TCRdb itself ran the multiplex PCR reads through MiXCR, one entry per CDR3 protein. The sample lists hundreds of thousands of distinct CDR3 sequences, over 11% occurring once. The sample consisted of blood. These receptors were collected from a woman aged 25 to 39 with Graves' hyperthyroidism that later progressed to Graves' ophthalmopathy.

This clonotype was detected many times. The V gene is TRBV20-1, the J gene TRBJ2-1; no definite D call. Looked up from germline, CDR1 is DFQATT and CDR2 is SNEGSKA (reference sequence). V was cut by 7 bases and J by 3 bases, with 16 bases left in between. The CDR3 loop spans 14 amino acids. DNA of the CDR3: TGCAGTGTTCGGAAGGTGGGCGACTACAATGAGCAGTTCTTC. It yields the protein CSVRKVGDYNEQFF.

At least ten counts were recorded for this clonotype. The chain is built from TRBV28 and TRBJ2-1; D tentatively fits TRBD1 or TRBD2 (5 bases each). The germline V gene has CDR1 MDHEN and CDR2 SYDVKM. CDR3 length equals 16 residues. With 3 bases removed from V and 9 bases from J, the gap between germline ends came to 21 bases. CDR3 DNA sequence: TGTGCCAGCAGTTTCGACCCCGGGACGGTGATGGGTGAGCAGTTCTTC. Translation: CASSFDPGTVMGEQFF.

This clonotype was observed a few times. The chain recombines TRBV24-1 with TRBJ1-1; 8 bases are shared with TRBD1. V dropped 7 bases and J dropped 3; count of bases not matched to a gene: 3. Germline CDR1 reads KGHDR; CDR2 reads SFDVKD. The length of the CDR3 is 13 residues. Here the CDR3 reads CATRDRAYTEAFF. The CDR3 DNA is TGTGCCACCAGGGACAGGGCGTACACTGAAGCTTTCTTT.

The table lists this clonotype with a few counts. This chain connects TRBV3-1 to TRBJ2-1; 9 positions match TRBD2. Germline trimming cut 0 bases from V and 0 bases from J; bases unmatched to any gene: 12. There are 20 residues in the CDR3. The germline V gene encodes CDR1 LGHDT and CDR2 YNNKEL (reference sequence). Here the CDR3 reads CASSQDLGLAGLRSYNEQFF. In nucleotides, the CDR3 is TGTGCCAGCAGCCAAGATCTTGGGCTAGCGGGACTCCGCTCCTACAATGAGCAGTTCTTC.

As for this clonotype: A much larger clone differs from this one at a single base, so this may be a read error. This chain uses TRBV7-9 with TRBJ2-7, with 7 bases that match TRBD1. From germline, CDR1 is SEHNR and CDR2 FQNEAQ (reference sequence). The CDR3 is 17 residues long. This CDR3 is CASSSLRIGTESYEHYF. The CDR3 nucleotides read TGTGCCAGCAGCTCCCTACGCATAGGGACAGAGAGCTACGAGCACTACTTC.

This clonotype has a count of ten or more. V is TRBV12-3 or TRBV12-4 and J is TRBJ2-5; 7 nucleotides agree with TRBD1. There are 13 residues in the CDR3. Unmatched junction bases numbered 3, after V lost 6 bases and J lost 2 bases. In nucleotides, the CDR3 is TGTGCCAGCAGATCAGGGGGACAAGAGACCCAGTACTTC. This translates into CASRSGGQETQYF.

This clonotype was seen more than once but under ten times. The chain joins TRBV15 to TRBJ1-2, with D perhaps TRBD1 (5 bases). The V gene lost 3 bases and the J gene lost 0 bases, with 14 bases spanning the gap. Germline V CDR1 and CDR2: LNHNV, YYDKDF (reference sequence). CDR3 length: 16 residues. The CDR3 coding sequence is TGTGCCACCAGCAGTCTTGAGACAGTAGCTAACTATGGCTACACCTTC. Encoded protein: CATSSLETVANYGYTF.

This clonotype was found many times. As DNA, the CDR3 is TGTGCCAGCAGCCAAGCGAACGCAGGGGCTGAAGCTTTCTTT. The encoded protein is CASSQANAGAEAFF. V and J are TRBV3-1 and TRBJ1-1; tentative D call: TRBD1 (6 bases). The CDR3 is 14 amino acids. Germline CDR1 reads LGHDT; CDR2 reads YNNKEL (reference sequence). V lost 1 base and J lost 6, with 12 bases in between.

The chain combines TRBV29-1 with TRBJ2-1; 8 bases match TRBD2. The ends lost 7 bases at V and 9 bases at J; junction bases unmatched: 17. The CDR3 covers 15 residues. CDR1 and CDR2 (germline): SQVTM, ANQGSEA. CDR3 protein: CSAMGQREFDLEQFF. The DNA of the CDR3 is TGCAGCGCCATGGGTCAGCGGGAGTTTGATCTTGAGCAGTTCTTC.

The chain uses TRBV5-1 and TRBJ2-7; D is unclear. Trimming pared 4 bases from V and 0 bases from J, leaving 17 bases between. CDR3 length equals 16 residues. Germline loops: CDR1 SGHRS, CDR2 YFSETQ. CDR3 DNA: TGCGCCAGCAGCCCAAGACTTGGAACCTTCTCCTACGAGCAGTACTTC. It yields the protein CASSPRLGTFSYEQYF.

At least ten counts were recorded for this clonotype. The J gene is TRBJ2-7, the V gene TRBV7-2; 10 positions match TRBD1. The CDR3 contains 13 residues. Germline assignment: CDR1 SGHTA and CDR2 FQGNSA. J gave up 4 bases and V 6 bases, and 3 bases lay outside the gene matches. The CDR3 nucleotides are TGTGCCAGCAGGGACAGGGGGAAGTACGAGCAGTACTTC. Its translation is CASRDRGKYEQYF.

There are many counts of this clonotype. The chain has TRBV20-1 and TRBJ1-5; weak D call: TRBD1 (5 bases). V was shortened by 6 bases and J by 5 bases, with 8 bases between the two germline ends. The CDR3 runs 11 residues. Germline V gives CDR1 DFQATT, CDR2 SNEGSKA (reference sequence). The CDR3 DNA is TGCAGTGCGGGGGGGGATCAGCCCCAGCATTTT. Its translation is CSAGGDQPQHF.

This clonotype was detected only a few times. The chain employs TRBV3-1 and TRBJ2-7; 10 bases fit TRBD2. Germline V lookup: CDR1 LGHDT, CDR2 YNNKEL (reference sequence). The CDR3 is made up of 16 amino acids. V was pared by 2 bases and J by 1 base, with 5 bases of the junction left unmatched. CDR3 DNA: TGTGCCAGCAGCCAATCGACTAGCGGGTGGTCCTACGAGCAGTACTTC. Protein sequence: CASSQSTSGWSYEQYF.

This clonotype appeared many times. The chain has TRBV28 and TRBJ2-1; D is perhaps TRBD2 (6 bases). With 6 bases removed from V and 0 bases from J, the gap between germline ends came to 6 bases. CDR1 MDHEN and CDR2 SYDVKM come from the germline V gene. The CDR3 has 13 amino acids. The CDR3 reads CASSGSSYNEQFF. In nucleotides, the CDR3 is TGTGCCAGCAGCGGGAGCTCCTACAATGAGCAGTTCTTC.

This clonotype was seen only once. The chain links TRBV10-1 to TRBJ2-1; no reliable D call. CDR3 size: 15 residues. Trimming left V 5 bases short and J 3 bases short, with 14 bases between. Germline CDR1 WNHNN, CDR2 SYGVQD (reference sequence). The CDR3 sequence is CASSYRRTSYNEQFF. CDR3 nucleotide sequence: TGCGCCAGCAGTTATCGAAGGACGAGCTACAATGAGCAGTTCTTC.

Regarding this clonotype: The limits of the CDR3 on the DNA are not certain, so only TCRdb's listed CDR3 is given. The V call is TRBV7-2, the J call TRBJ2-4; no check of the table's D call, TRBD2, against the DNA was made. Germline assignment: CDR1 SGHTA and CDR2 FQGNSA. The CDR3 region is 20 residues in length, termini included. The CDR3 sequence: CASSSYPGLAGVGVGNIRYF.

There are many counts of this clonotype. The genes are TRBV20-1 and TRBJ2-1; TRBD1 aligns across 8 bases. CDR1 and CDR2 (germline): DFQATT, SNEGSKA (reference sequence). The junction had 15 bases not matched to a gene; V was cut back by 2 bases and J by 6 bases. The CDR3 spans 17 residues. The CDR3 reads CSARPSWAGGLGNEQFF. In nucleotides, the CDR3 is TGCAGTGCTAGACCTTCTTGGGCAGGGGGCCTAGGCAATGAGCAGTTCTTC.

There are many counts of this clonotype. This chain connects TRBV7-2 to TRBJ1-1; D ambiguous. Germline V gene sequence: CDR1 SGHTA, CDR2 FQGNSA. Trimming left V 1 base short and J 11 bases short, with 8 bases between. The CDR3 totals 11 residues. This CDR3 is CASSLVGGAFF. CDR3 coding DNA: TGTGCCAGCAGCTTAGTAGGAGGGGCTTTCTTT.

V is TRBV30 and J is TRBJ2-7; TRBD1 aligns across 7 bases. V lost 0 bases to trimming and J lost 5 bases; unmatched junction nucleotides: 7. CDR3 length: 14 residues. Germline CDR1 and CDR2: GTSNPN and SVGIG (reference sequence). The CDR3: CAWSVLDRRHEQYF. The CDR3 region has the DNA TGTGCCTGGAGTGTACTGGACAGGCGGCACGAGCAGTACTTC. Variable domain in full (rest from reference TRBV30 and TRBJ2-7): SQTIHQWPATLVQPVGSPLSLECTVEGTSNPNLYWYRQAAGRGLQLLFYSVGIGQISSEVPQNLSASRPQDRQFILSSKKLLLSDSGFYLCAWSVLDRRHEQYFGPGTRLTVT.

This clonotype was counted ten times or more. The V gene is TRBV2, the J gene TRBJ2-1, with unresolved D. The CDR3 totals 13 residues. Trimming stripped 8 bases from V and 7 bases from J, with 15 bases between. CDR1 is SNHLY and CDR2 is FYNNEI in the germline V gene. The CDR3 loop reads CASGSPSANEQFF. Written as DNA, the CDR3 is TGTGCCAGCGGAAGTCCCTCCGCAAATGAGCAGTTCTTC.

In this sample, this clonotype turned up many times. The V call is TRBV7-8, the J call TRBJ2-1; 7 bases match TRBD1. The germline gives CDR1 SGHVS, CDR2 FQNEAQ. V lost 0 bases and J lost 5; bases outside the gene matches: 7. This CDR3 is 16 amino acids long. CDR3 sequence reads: CASSLAYLGTDNEQFF. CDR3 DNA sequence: TGTGCCAGCAGCTTAGCGTATCTGGGGACAGACAATGAGCAGTTCTTC.

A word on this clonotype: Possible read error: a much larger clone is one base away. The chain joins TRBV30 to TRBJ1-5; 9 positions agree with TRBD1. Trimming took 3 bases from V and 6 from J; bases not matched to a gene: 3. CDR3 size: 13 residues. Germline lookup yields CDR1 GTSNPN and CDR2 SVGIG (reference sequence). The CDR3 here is CAWSETGGQPQHF. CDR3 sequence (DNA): TGTGCCTGGAGCGAGACAGGGGGTCAGCCCCAGCATTTT.

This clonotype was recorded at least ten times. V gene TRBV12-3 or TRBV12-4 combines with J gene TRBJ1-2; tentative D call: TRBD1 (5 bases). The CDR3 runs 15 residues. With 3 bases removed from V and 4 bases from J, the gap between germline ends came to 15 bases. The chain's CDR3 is CASSLGPGTVYGYTF. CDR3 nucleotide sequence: TGTGCCAGCAGTTTGGGACCGGGAACAGTCTATGGCTACACCTTC.

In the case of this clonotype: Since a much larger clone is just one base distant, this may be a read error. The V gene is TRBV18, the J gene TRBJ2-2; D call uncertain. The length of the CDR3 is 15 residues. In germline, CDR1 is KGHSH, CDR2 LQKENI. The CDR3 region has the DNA TGTGCCAACTCACCACTCGGAAGGGACACCGGGGAGCTGTTTTTT. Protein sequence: CANSPLGRDTGELFF.

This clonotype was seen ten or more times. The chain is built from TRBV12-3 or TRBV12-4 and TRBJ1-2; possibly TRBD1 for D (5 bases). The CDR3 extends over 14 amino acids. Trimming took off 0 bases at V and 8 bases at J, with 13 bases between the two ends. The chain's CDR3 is CASSLADGTGGYTF. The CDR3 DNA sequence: TGTGCCAGCAGTTTAGCCGACGGGACGGGCGGCTACACCTTC.

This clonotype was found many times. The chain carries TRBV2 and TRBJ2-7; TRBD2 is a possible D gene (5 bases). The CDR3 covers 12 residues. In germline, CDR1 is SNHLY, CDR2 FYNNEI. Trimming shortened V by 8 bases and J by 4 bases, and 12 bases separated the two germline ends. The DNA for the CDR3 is TGTGCCAGCCGGGGTCTTGGGTACGAGCAGTACTTC. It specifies CASRGLGYEQYF. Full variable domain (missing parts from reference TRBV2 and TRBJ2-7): EPEVTQTPSHQVTQMGQEVILRCVPISNHLYFYWYRQILGQKVEFLVSFYNNEISEKSEIFDDQFSVERPDGSNFTLKIRSTKLEDSAMYFCASRGLGYEQYFGPGTRLTVT.

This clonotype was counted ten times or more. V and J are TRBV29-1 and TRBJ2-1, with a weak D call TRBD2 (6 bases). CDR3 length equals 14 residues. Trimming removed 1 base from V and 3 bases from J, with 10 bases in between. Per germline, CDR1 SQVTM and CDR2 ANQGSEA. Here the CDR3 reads CSVEGTNLYNEQFF. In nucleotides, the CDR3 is TGCAGCGTTGAAGGGACTAACCTCTACAATGAGCAGTTCTTC.